The clone carrying this T cell receptor beta chain occurred a few times. Each CDR3 protein gets one entry after TCRdb re-called the RT-PCR reads with MiXCR. The sample has 550,000 to 750,000 distinct CDR3 sequences, 14% seen once. The V segment lost 3 bases and the J segment 6 bases; nucleotides outside the gene matches: 9. The CDR3 spans 16 residues. V and J are TRBV12-3 or TRBV12-4 and TRBJ1-3; 9 nucleotides match TRBD1. The receptor's source is a female donor in good health, serving as a healthy control. What was sequenced was memory CD4+ T cells from blood. Here the CDR3 reads CASSFDLRTGENTIYF. The CDR3 DNA reads TGTGCCAGCAGTTTCGATCTCCGGACAGGGGAAAACACCATATATTTT.